The rows below give T cell receptor beta chains drawn from one sample of a study of blood T cell repertoires in COVID-19. Clones were sequenced by immunoSEQ multiplex PCR, and TCRdb holds only the in-frame ones, with some missing. This repertoire shows around 300,000 clones, approximately 88% found once; its top ten account for over 4.5%. Sequencing input: PBMCs or T cells enriched from blood (not recorded which). These receptors were taken from a man aged 30-40 years who had recovered from COVID-19. CDR3s include the opening cysteine and the closing phenylalanine or tryptophan. D genes are given only for firm matches. The size field is filled for only some rows; it gives once, few, many or a size class.

D,size,V,J,DNA,CDR3
TRBD1,NA,TRBV6-1,TRBJ2-3,TGTGCCAGCAGTGAGATGACAGGGACACCCACAGATACGCAGTATTTT,CASSEMTGTPTDTQYF
TRBD2,NA,TRBV28,TRBJ2-2,TGTGCCAGCAGCCCGAGAATCGGTAGCGGGGAAGGGGAGCTGTTTTTT,CASSPRIGSGEGELFF
TRBD2,NA,TRBV5-1,TRBJ2-3,TGCGCCAGCAGCTTGCAGGCAGTCCTAGCGGGGAGCACAGATACGCAGTATTTT,CASSLQAVLAGSTDTQYF
NA,NA,TRBV15,TRBJ1-5,TGTGCCACCAGCACGTTGGGGGCGGGGGATCAGCCCCAGCATTTT,CATSTLGAGDQPQHF
NA,NA,TRBV6-1,TRBJ1-5,TGTGCCAGCAGTGATATACAGAAAGCTCTCAATCAGCCCCAGCATTTT,CASSDIQKALNQPQHF
NA,NA,TRBV2,TRBJ2-7,TGTGCCAGCAGTGTGGAGAGAAGCTCCTACGAGCAGTACTTC,CASSVERSSYEQYF
NA,NA,TRBV6-5,TRBJ2-2,TGTGCCAGCAGTCCTGGGGCAACGGACACCGGGGAGCTGTTTTTT,CASSPGATDTGELFF
TRBD1,once,TRBV11-3,TRBJ2-2,TGTGCCAGCAGCTTAGATTTGTCGACAGGGCTCGCCGGGGAGCTGTTTTTT,CASSLDLSTGLAGELFF
NA,NA,TRBV7-6,TRBJ1-3,TGTGCCAGCAGCCCGACGCCCACGGAGAGGAACACCATATATTTT,CASSPTPTERNTIYF
NA,NA,TRBV20-1,TRBJ1-1,TGCAGTGCTCGCCGGGAGACTGAAGCTTTCTTT,CSARRETEAFF
TRBD1,NA,TRBV7-9,TRBJ2-7,TGTGCCAGCAGCCTTCCGGCCCGGACAGGGACGAGGTACGAGCAGTACTTC,CASSLPARTGTRYEQYF
NA,NA,TRBV6-6,TRBJ2-7,TGTGCCAGCAGTTACTCAGGGGGGGCCTTCTACGAGCAGTACTTC,CASSYSGGAFYEQYF
TRBD1,NA,TRBV7-9,TRBJ1-2,TGTGCCAGCTACCTAACAGGGGGCGCTGGCTATGGCTACACCTTC,CASYLTGGAGYGYTF
NA,NA,TRBV21-1,TRBJ2-3,TGTGCCAGCAGCAAAGAATGGACAGGGGTTGGCACAGATACGCAGTATTTT,CASSKEWTGVGTDTQYF
NA,NA,TRBV7-9,TRBJ1-2,TGTGCCAGCAGCACACAGGGTTGGGACTATGGCTACACCTTC,CASSTQGWDYGYTF
NA,NA,TRBV6-1,TRBJ1-5,TGTGCCAGCAGTGACCCCGGGAGGGGATCGGGACAGCCCCAGCATTTT,CASSDPGRGSGQPQHF
NA,NA,TRBV11-2,TRBJ2-6,TGTGCCAGCAGCTTACAGGGTGCTGGGGCCAACGTCCTGACTTTC,CASSLQGAGANVLTF
NA,NA,TRBV7-9,TRBJ2-3,TGTGCCAGCAGCTTAGATCAGGGGAGCACAGATACGCAGTATTTT,CASSLDQGSTDTQYF
TRBD1,NA,TRBV24-1,TRBJ2-5,TGTGCCACCAGTGATTTGCCGTCAGGGGGCGCGGAGACCCAGTACTTC,CATSDLPSGGAETQYF
TRBD2,NA,TRBV6-2/TRBV6-3,TRBJ2-1,TGTGCCAGCAGTTACAGCTTAGCGGGGGGGCGGTATGAGCAGTTCTTC,CASSYSLAGGRYEQFF
TRBD1,NA,TRBV5-8,TRBJ1-6,TGTGCCAGCAGCTTGGGACAGGGTAGTTCACCCCTCCACTTT,CASSLGQGSSPLHF
TRBD2,NA,TRBV5-1,TRBJ2-3,TGCGCCAGCAGCTTGCCGGTAATAGCGGGCTTCACTCATACGCAGTATTTT,CASSLPVIAGFTHTQYF
NA,NA,TRBV9,TRBJ1-5,TGTGCCAGCAGCGTGGGGGGGAATAGCAATCAGCCCCAGCATTTT,CASSVGGNSNQPQHF
NA,NA,TRBV5-1,TRBJ2-3,TGCGCCAGCAGCTTGGAGGAGGTGCGTACGCAGTATTTT,CASSLEEVRTQYF
TRBD1,NA,TRBV10-2,TRBJ2-7,TGCGCCAGCAGAACAGGGGGCGTCTCCTACGAGCAGTACTTC,CASRTGGVSYEQYF
NA,NA,TRBV19,TRBJ2-1,TGTGCCAGTAAAGCAGGGGAAGGCTACAATGAGCAGTTCTTC,CASKAGEGYNEQFF
NA,NA,TRBV28,TRBJ1-3,TGTGCCAGCAGTTTAGCGCCCGGGGGGATCTCTGGAAACACCATATATTTT,CASSLAPGGISGNTIYF
TRBD2,NA,TRBV27,TRBJ2-3,TGTGCCAGCACTCGCCGCGGGGGGACCCCAGATACGCAGTATTTT,CASTRRGGTPDTQYF
NA,few,TRBV11-2,TRBJ1-6,TGTGCCAGCAGCTCCGACAGGCTTGGGTCACCCCTCCACTTT,CASSSDRLGSPLHF
TRBD1,NA,TRBV4-2,TRBJ1-1,TGTGCCAGCAGCCAACCCATCTCAGGGGGCACTGAAGCTTTCTTT,CASSQPISGGTEAFF
TRBD2,NA,TRBV2,TRBJ2-5,TGTGCCAGCAGTGAGGTTCCTAGCGGGGGGAACCAAGAGACCCAGTACTTC,CASSEVPSGGNQETQYF
NA,NA,TRBV7-9,TRBJ1-2,TGTGCCAGCAGCTCCGACAGACCCTACGCTTCATTTAACTATGGCTGCACCTTC,CASSSDRPYASFNYGCTF
TRBD1,NA,TRBV6-1,TRBJ1-1,TGTGCCAGCAGTGCAAGGACAGGGGGCCTAGGGACTGAAGCTTTCTTT,CASSARTGGLGTEAFF
TRBD1,NA,TRBV12-3/TRBV12-4,TRBJ2-7,TGTGCCAGCAAAAGGGGGCAGAGCTACGAGCAGTACTTC,CASKRGQSYEQYF
NA,NA,TRBV5-1,TRBJ1-1,TGCGCCAGCAGCCCCAGAGGAAAGAACACTGAAGCTTTCTTT,CASSPRGKNTEAFF
TRBD1,many,TRBV24-1,TRBJ1-4,TGTGCCACCAGTGATCCCCCAACCGGGACAGGAGATGAAAAACTGTTTTTT,CATSDPPTGTGDEKLFF
TRBD1,NA,TRBV18,TRBJ1-1,TGTGCCAGCTCACCACGGAGGGGGCGGATGAGTTACACTGAAGCTTTCTTT,CASSPRRGRMSYTEAFF
TRBD2,NA,TRBV6-1,TRBJ2-1,TGTGCCAGCAGCCAAAGCGGGAGCTCCTACAATGAGCAGTTCTTC,CASSQSGSSYNEQFF
NA,NA,TRBV4-1,TRBJ2-7,TGCGCCAGCAGCCAAGAAGCTCCTCCGGGGAGCTGGGACGAGCAGTACTTC,CASSQEAPPGSWDEQYF
TRBD1,NA,TRBV19,TRBJ1-1,TGTGCCAGTAGTAGACAGGGGGCGAGCACTGAAGCTTTCTTT,CASSRQGASTEAFF
NA,NA,TRBV27,TRBJ1-5,TGTGCCAGCAGCACGAATTCCAGGGAAAATCAGCCCCAGCATTTT,CASSTNSRENQPQHF
TRBD2,NA,TRBV9,TRBJ2-5,TGTGCCAGCAGCGTAGGGACTAGCGGGTTGGAGACCCAGTACTTC,CASSVGTSGLETQYF
NA,NA,TRBV10-1,TRBJ2-3,TGCGCCAGTACGGGGATCACAGATACGCAGTATTTT,CASTGITDTQYF
NA,NA,TRBV28,TRBJ2-3,TGTGCCAGCAGTTTATCAGGGGCGCAGGGCACAGATACGCAGTATTTT,CASSLSGAQGTDTQYF
NA,NA,TRBV7-9,TRBJ1-2,TGTGCCAGCAGCGTAGAGGACAGCGTATCTTACTTC,CASSVEDSVSYF